Shown below are 32 T cell receptor beta chains from a single sample sequenced in a study of circulating and synovial CD4+ cells in juvenile arthritis. Sequencing was performed with immunoSEQ multiplex PCR; in TCRdb, only in-frame clones are kept and a portion is missing. Of some 33,000 clones listed, roughly 94% are singletons. Sequencing was done on a sample of CD4+ T cells from blood. The receptors shown here come from a human donor with juvenile idiopathic arthritis.

CDR3 residues: CASSESFGVPNTGELFF. The CDR3 DNA follows: TGTGCCAGCAGTGAATCCTTTGGAGTTCCGAACACCGGGGAGCTGTTTTTT. This chain uses TRBV25-1 with TRBJ2-2; no clear D. This CDR3 is built from 17 residues. Germline loops: CDR1 MGHDK, CDR2 SYGVNS. Trimming took 1 base from V and 0 from J, leaving 12 bases between them.

This clone showed up just once. The genes are TRBV21-1 and TRBJ2-2; the table assigns TRBD2, which was not confirmed against the DNA. TRBV21-1 is a pseudogene. CDR3 length: 19 amino acids. The CDR3 sequence: CASSKGHPPNGGPTGELFF. The CDR3 DNA is TGTGCCAGCAGCAAAGGTCATCCCCCCAACGGGGGGCCCACCGGGGAGCTGTTTTTT.

This clone was detected once. The chain joins TRBV19 to TRBJ2-3, with 10 bases lining up with TRBD2. Germline CDR1 reads LNHDA; CDR2 reads SQIVND (reference sequence). J lost 8 bases, V lost 7 bases, and 9 bases had no gene match. The CDR3 totals 14 residues. Written as DNA, the CDR3 is TGTGCCAGTAACGAAGCGGGGGGGGTAGCTACGCAGTATTTT. It translates to CASNEAGGVATQYF.

CDR3 in DNA: TGCGCCAGCAGCCTAACGACAGGGCCCGGAGGCACAGATACGCAGTATTTT. It is translated as CASSLTTGPGGTDTQYF. The chain links TRBV4-3 to TRBJ2-3, with 7 bases lining up with TRBD1. The CDR3 spans 17 residues. The V gene end was trimmed by 4 bases and the J gene end by 1 base; junction bases not matched to a gene: 11. Looked up from germline, CDR1 is LGHNA and CDR2 is YSLEER.

This rearrangement joins TRBV6-1 to TRBJ1-1; D is unclear. This CDR3 is built from 13 residues. Germline V gives CDR1 MNHNS, CDR2 SASEGT. V was pared by 4 bases and J by 1 base, with 7 bases between. CDR3 amino acids: CASSASGNTEAFF. CDR3 coding DNA: TGTGCCAGCAGTGCCTCAGGGAACACTGAAGCTTTCTTT.

The chain uses TRBV5-1 and TRBJ2-1; weak D call: TRBD1 (6 bases). The CDR3 covers 16 residues. The germline gives CDR1 SGHRS, CDR2 YFSETQ. The V end lost 6 bases, the J end lost 5 bases, and 21 bases lay between the germline ends. The CDR3 spells CASTPVPGTKHNEQFF. CDR3 in DNA: TGCGCCAGCACGCCGGTCCCCGGGACAAAACACAATGAGCAGTTCTTC.

In nucleotides, the CDR3 is TGTGCCAGCTCACCACCGCGGGGGCTAAACACAGATACGCAGTATTTT. As protein: CASSPPRGLNTDTQYF. The gene calls are TRBV18 and TRBJ2-3, with TRBD2 as a possible D gene (7 bases). There are 16 residues in the CDR3. The V gene's germline CDR1 is KGHSH and CDR2 LQKENI. The V end was cut by 0 bases, the J end by 2 bases, with 12 bases between.

V is TRBV7-2 and J is TRBJ1-5, with a tentative D call TRBD1 (6 bases). V shed 5 bases and J shed 0 bases, with 14 bases lying between them. The germline V gene encodes CDR1 SGHTA and CDR2 FQGNSA. The CDR3 extends over 16 amino acids. The CDR3 sequence is CASSGVTGYSNQPQHF. Written as DNA, the CDR3 is TGTGCCAGCAGCGGAGTCACAGGGTATAGCAATCAGCCCCAGCATTTT.

This chain joins TRBV30 and TRBJ2-5; a possible D gene is TRBD1 (5 bases). The CDR3 consists of 13 residues. The germline CDR1 and CDR2 sequences are GTSNPN and SVGIG (reference sequence). Trimming took off 3 bases at V and 5 bases at J, with 13 bases between the two ends. DNA of the CDR3: TGTGCCTGGAGGATAAGGGGAAGGGAGACCCAGTACTTC. Translated, it gives CAWRIRGRETQYF.

V is TRBV5-1 and J is TRBJ2-2; D gene ambiguous. CDR1 is SGHRS and CDR2 is YFSETQ in the germline V gene. There are 14 residues in the CDR3. Trimming shortened V by 0 bases and J by 7 bases, and 10 bases separated the two germline ends. The CDR3 coding sequence is TGCGCCAGCAGCTTGGGCAGCGACGGCGGGGAGCTGTTTTTT. Amino acids: CASSLGSDGGELFF. Together with reference TRBV5-1 and TRBJ2-2, the CDR3 gives the full variable domain: KAGVTQTPRYLIKTRGQQVTLSCSPISGHRSVSWYQQTPGQGLQFLFEYFSETQRNKGNFPGRFSGRQFSNSRSEMNVSTLELGDSALYLCASSLGSDGGELFFGEGSRLTVL.

V usage is TRBV6-6 and J usage is TRBJ2-7; D possibly corresponds to TRBD2 (6 bases). Per the germline V gene, CDR1 is MNHNY and CDR2 is SVGAGI (reference sequence). The V gene lost 5 bases and the J gene lost 5 bases, with 22 bases spanning the gap. The CDR3 loop spans 16 amino acids. The CDR3 loop reads CASSHGGVRGTHEQYF. The CDR3 coding sequence is TGTGCCAGCAGTCACGGGGGAGTGAGAGGGACCCACGAGCAGTACTTC.

V and J are TRBV20-1 and TRBJ1-2; D unresolved. Germline V lookup: CDR1 DFQATT, CDR2 SNEGSKA (reference sequence). Deletions cut 4 bases from V and 4 bases from J, with 7 bases between. The CDR3 totals 11 residues. CDR3 in DNA: TGCAGTGCTAAAACCGGCTATGGCTACACCTTC. Translated: CSAKTGYGYTF.

The chain has TRBV11-2 and TRBJ2-1; TRBD2 aligns across 8 bases. The CDR3 loop spans 16 amino acids. The J segment lost 6 bases and the V segment lost 0 bases, leaving 7 bases of the junction unmatched. Germline V gene sequence: CDR1 SGHAT, CDR2 FQNNGV. CDR3 sequence: CASSLESAGGRNEQFF. CDR3 DNA sequence: TGTGCCAGCAGCTTAGAATCTGCGGGGGGCCGCAATGAGCAGTTCTTC.

The J gene is TRBJ2-5, the V gene TRBV5-1, with TRBD1 matching over 8 bases. Trimming cost V 0 bases and J 5 bases; bases outside gene matches: 6. There are 15 residues in the CDR3. Per germline, CDR1 SGHRS and CDR2 YFSETQ. The CDR3: CASSLGTGNAETQYF. The CDR3 nucleotides read TGCGCCAGCAGCTTGGGGACAGGGAATGCGGAGACCCAGTACTTC.

The rearrangement uses TRBV2 and TRBJ1-4; D perhaps matches TRBD1 (6 bases). Germline CDR1 and CDR2: SNHLY and FYNNEI. This CDR3 contains 12 residues. The germline V and J ends were trimmed by 5 bases and 8 bases, with 9 bases remaining between them. The CDR3 coding sequence is TGTGCCAGCAGTTTCGACAGGGAAAAACTGTTTTTT. Translation gives CASSFDREKLFF.

The chain joins TRBV18 to TRBJ1-4; 7 bases map to TRBD1. CDR1 is KGHSH and CDR2 is LQKENI in the germline V gene. V dropped 4 bases and J dropped 4; count of bases not matched to a gene: 9. The CDR3 totals 16 residues. CDR3 loop: CASSRVPGQSNEKLFF. The CDR3 region has the DNA TGTGCCAGCTCACGAGTTCCGGGACAGAGTAATGAAAAACTGTTTTTT.

The rearrangement uses TRBV7-2 and TRBJ2-7; 10 bases align to TRBD2. Germline CDR1 SGHTA, CDR2 FQGNSA. V shed 5 bases, J shed 3 bases, and the junction held 4 bases outside the gene matches. The CDR3 runs 14 residues. The CDR3 region has the DNA TGTGCCAGCAGCCGAAGCGGGGGGGACTACGAGCAGTACTTC. Translated: CASSRSGGDYEQYF.

The gene calls are TRBV5-1 and TRBJ2-2; 7 positions agree with TRBD1. The ends lost 4 bases at V and 4 bases at J; junction bases unmatched: 7. Looked up from germline, CDR1 is SGHRS and CDR2 is YFSETQ. The CDR3 contains 15 residues. CDR3 sequence reads: CASSTRDSSTGELFF. The CDR3 DNA reads TGCGCCAGCAGCACCCGGGACAGTTCCACCGGGGAGCTGTTTTTT.

The V gene is TRBV6-6, the J gene TRBJ2-5; 8 nucleotides agree with TRBD1. This CDR3 is built from 15 residues. Germline values: CDR1 MNHNY, CDR2 SVGAGI (reference sequence). The V gene end was trimmed by 0 bases and the J gene end by 3 bases; junction bases not matched to a gene: 3. Written as DNA, the CDR3 is TGTGCCAGCAGTTACTCCCAGACAGGGGAAGAGACCCAGTACTTC. It translates to CASSYSQTGEETQYF.

The V gene is TRBV9, the J gene TRBJ1-4; 9 bases are shared with TRBD1. Germline CDR1 is SGDLS and CDR2 is YYNGEE. The CDR3 extends over 16 amino acids. Germline trimming cut 0 bases from V and 8 bases from J; bases unmatched to any gene: 8. This chain's CDR3 is CASSVADRGGLEKLFF. CDR3 DNA: TGTGCCAGCAGCGTAGCGGACAGGGGTGGGCTCGAAAAACTGTTTTTT.

The chain uses TRBV7-2 and TRBJ2-2; 9 nucleotides match TRBD2. This CDR3 has 15 amino acids. The V gene's germline CDR1 is SGHTA and CDR2 FQGNSA. The V segment lost 3 bases and the J segment 1 base; nucleotides outside the gene matches: 0. DNA for the CDR3: TGTGCCAGCAGCTTGACTAGCGGGAACACCGGGGAGCTGTTTTTT. This sequence encodes CASSLTSGNTGELFF.

V is TRBV4-2 and J is TRBJ2-4; 11 bases map to TRBD1. Germline lookup yields CDR1 LGHNA and CDR2 YNFKEQ. The CDR3 covers 14 residues. The V gene end was trimmed by 4 bases and the J gene end by 7 bases; junction bases not matched to a gene: 3. The CDR3 nucleotides are TGTGCCAGCAGCCTCGGACAGGGGGCCAACATTCAGTACTTC. Its protein is CASSLGQGANIQYF.

This chain connects TRBV12-5 to TRBJ1-6; 7 nucleotides align to TRBD1. Losses at the gene ends were 0 bases for V and 1 base for J; bases not matched to a gene: 9. Per the germline V gene, CDR1 is LGHNT and CDR2 is FRNRAP. This CDR3 is built from 19 residues. CDR3: CASGLVPHRGVSYNSPLHF. DNA of the CDR3: TGTGCTAGTGGTTTGGTTCCTCACAGGGGTGTGTCCTATAATTCACCCCTCCACTTT.

The chain joins TRBV7-3 to TRBJ2-3, with D unclear. This CDR3 spans 12 amino acids. With 2 bases removed from V and 5 bases from J, the gap between germline ends came to 5 bases. The germline CDR1 and CDR2 sequences are SGHTA and FQGTGA. CDR3 sequence reads: CASSLFGDTQYF. CDR3 coding DNA: TGTGCCAGCAGCTTATTCGGAGATACGCAGTATTTT.

The sample holds one count of this clone. The genes are TRBV6-5 and TRBJ2-5; possibly TRBD2 for D (5 bases). The CDR3 length is 15 residues. V was trimmed by 4 bases and J by 0 bases, leaving 12 bases between them. The germline gives CDR1 MNHEY, CDR2 SVGAGI. The CDR3 region is CASSWSWEYQETQYF. The CDR3 DNA follows: TGTGCCAGCAGTTGGTCCTGGGAGTACCAAGAGACCCAGTACTTC.

The chain employs TRBV28 and TRBJ1-1, with D possibly matching TRBD1 (5 bases). The germline V gene encodes CDR1 MDHEN and CDR2 SYDVKM. The CDR3 sequence is 15 residues long. V was cut by 3 bases and J by 1 base, with 12 bases left in between. The CDR3 DNA is TGTGCCAGCAGTTTGTGGGGCAGCAGGAACACTGAAGCTTTCTTT. As protein: CASSLWGSRNTEAFF.

This chain connects TRBV10-3 to TRBJ2-5; D may be TRBD2 (7 bases). The germline V gene has CDR1 ENHRY and CDR2 SYGVKD. V was cut by 5 bases and J by 5 bases, with 15 bases left in between. This CDR3 has 14 amino acids. The CDR3 sequence: CAISLAGAGETQYF. The CDR3 DNA is TGTGCCATCAGTCTCGCGGGGGCAGGGGAGACCCAGTACTTC.

This clone has only a few counts. The chain uses TRBV2 and TRBJ1-5; D remains ambiguous. V was trimmed by 0 bases and J by 7 bases, leaving 10 bases between them. This CDR3 is 14 amino acids long. Germline assignment: CDR1 SNHLY and CDR2 FYNNEI. CDR3 sequence (DNA): TGTGCCAGCAGTGAAGCCACTGTGCGACAGCCCCAGCATTTT. It yields the protein CASSEATVRQPQHF.

The chain joins TRBV6-5 to TRBJ2-1; D is undetermined. Trimming pared 5 bases from V and 0 bases from J, leaving 11 bases between. The CDR3 is 15 amino acids. Germline values: CDR1 MNHEY, CDR2 SVGAGI. CDR3 residues: CASSLGWSSYNEQFF. Written as DNA, the CDR3 is TGTGCCAGCAGTCTCGGGTGGAGCTCCTACAATGAGCAGTTCTTC.

The chain links TRBV28 to TRBJ2-5, with D maybe TRBD1 (6 bases). Per the germline V gene, CDR1 is MDHEN and CDR2 is SYDVKM. Trimming stripped 6 bases from V and 4 bases from J, with 27 bases between. This CDR3 region has 18 residues. The CDR3 sequence is CASRPPLYRVAIGETQYF. CDR3 nucleotide sequence: TGTGCCAGCAGGCCCCCCCTCTACAGGGTCGCAATAGGAGAGACCCAGTACTTC.

This clone was observed a single time. The J gene is TRBJ1-1, the V gene TRBV6-5; TRBD1 matches at 7 bases. V shed 3 bases, J shed 5 bases, and the junction held 12 bases outside the gene matches. Germline lookup yields CDR1 MNHEY and CDR2 SVGAGI. The CDR3 covers 16 residues. In DNA form, the CDR3 reads TGTGCCAGCAGTTATCGACTCACAGGGGTGGGGACTGAAGCTTTCTTT. It encodes CASSYRLTGVGTEAFF.

The chain carries TRBV29-1 and TRBJ1-2, with D possibly being TRBD1 (5 bases). V was shortened by 5 bases and J by 6 bases, with 19 bases between the two germline ends. CDR3 length: 14 amino acids. Germline V gene sequence: CDR1 SQVTM, CDR2 ANQGSEA. Written as DNA, the CDR3 is TGCAGCGTTTCTACAGGCTTTGCGCACAATGGCTACACCTTC. Protein sequence: CSVSTGFAHNGYTF. Full variable domain (remainder filled in from reference TRBV29-1 and TRBJ1-2): SAVISQKPSRDICQRGTSLTIQCQVDSQVTMMFWYRQQPGQSLTLIATANQGSEATYESGFVIDKFPISRPNLTFSTLTVSNMSPEDSSIYLCSVSTGFAHNGYTFGSGTRLTVV.